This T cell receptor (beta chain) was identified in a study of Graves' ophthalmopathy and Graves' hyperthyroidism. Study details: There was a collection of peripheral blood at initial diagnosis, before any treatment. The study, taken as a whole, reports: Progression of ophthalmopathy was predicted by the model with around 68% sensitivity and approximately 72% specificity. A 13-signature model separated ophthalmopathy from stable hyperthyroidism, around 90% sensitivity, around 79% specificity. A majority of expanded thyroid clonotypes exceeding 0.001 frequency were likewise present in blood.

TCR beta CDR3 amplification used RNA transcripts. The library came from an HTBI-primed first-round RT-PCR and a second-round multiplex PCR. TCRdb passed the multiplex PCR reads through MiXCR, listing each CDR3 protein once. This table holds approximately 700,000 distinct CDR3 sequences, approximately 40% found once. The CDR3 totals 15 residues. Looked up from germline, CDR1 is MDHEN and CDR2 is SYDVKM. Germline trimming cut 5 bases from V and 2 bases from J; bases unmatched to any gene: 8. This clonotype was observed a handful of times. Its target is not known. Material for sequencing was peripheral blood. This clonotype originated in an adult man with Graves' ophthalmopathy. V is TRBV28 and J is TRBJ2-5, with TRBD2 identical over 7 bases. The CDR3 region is CASSILAEGQETQYF. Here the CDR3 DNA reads TGTGCCAGCAGTATTCTAGCGGAGGGGCAAGAGACCCAGTACTTC.